The present entry profiles one T cell receptor (beta chain) with its context. V gave up 6 bases and J gave up 3 bases, with 12 bases separating them. Germline V lookup: CDR1 SGDLS, CDR2 YYNGEE. This CDR3 is 13 amino acids long. The data were produced by immunoSEQ multiplex PCR, yet TCRdb's version contains in-frame clones alone and is incomplete. This table holds some 16,000 clones, less than 50% found once. The data were obtained in a study of tumor-infiltrating lymphocytes in localized non-small cell lung cancer. The TCR sequence derives from a human donor with non-small cell lung cancer. The rearrangement links TRBV9 to TRBJ1-1; D gene unclear. Sequencing was performed on lung tumor tissue. The CDR3 is CASTPIGHTEAFF. The CDR3 DNA sequence: TGTGCCAGCACCCCAATAGGACACACTGAAGCTTTCTTT.